This T cell receptor beta chain is from a study of T-cell memory formation after mild COVID-19. TCR alpha and TCR beta cDNA libraries carrying sample barcodes and UMIs came from 5'RACE with constant-segment primers. In TCRdb, the 5' RACE reads were re-called with MiXCR into one record per CDR3 protein. The repertoire holds roughly 190,000 distinct CDR3 sequences, around 19% seen once, with about 2.4% in the top ten. The V gene's germline CDR1 is SGHRS and CDR2 YFSETQ. Trimming removed 2 bases from V and 4 bases from J; junction bases left unmatched: 6. The length of the CDR3 is 16 residues. Sample: PBMCs or a T cell subset sorted from them (not recorded which). The chain carries TRBV5-1 and TRBJ2-1; 10 positions match TRBD2. The receptor's source is an adult woman who had mild COVID-19 (a few samples of this study predate the infection). Cell type and time point are not known. As DNA, the CDR3 is TGCGCCAGCAGCTTCACTAGCGGGGCCCCTTACAATGAGCAGTTCTTC. Its protein product is CASSFTSGAPYNEQFF.